In this sample, the clone carrying this T cell receptor (beta chain) turned up once. Antigen specificity is unknown. Trimming stripped 8 bases from V and 4 bases from J, with 5 bases between. The CDR3 contains 10 residues. Sequencing used immunoSEQ multiplex PCR; TCRdb keeps in-frame clones, though not all of them. Of a few hundred thousand clones listed, 83% are singletons. This specimen belongs to a study of Ad26.COV2.S vaccination and SARS-CoV-2 variants. Study-level information: Of the COV1001 trial arms, the Ad26.COV2.S arm included the donor. In the study, Ad26.COV2.S was injected intramuscularly once, or twice 56 days apart. Whole-study results and caveats: Among vaccine recipients, spike-specific TCR breadth exceeded that of placebo recipients.

The sample's treatment: roughly 18 received Ad26.COV2.S at low or high dose, single or two shots; 5 received placebo; per-sample allocation not given. Collection of samples fell on day 63 after the first vaccine or placebo injection. Vaccine was an Ad26 vector expressing Wuhan-strain SARS-CoV-2 spike. Sequencing was performed on peripheral blood, taken in a trial of Ad26.COV2.S vaccine versus placebo. The origin of this receptor is a person between 18 and 65 years old who received the Ad26.COV2.S COVID-19 vaccine or a placebo. The chain recombines TRBV12-3 or TRBV12-4 with TRBJ1-1; D is unresolved. Here the CDR3 reads CASRATEAFF. Written as DNA, the CDR3 is TGTGCCAGCCGGGCCACTGAAGCTTTCTTT.